This T cell receptor beta chain was recorded in a study of cytomegalovirus exposure and HLA in healthy donors. Germline V gene sequence: CDR1 SGHTA, CDR2 FQGNSA. This CDR3 is 14 amino acids long. V gave up 7 bases and J gave up 2 bases, with 15 bases separating them. Primers included in the PCR were 60 Vbeta and 13 Jbeta primers. TCRdb's table, derived via immunoSEQ multiplex PCR, lists solely in-frame clones and lacks some. The sample has 150,000 or so clones; roughly 70% are singletons. The sequence was obtained from a man between 35 and 55 years old in good health and CMV-seropositive. The source material was PBMCs. The rearrangement joins TRBV7-2 to TRBJ2-7, with D possibly matching TRBD2 (5 bases). DNA of the CDR3: TGTGCCAGCACCCCCGGGCGAGGGACCTACGAGCAGTACTTC. Protein product: CASTPGRGTYEQYF.